This TCR beta chain was sequenced during a study of TIL therapy for anti-PD-1-resistant metastatic lung cancer. About the research overall: Half of patients were current or former smokers. Tumors carried a median about 1.5 non-synonymous mutations per megabase.

Time point specified: pre-treatment sample, taken before nivolumab and TIL therapy. The tumor samples were excised metastases, mostly pleural nodules or supraclavicular lymph nodes. Findings and limits, study-wide: Compared with baseline intratumoral T cells, expanded TIL cultures were more clonal and less diverse (roughly 6% vs 31%). Many TIL product clones were absent from baseline tumor, suggesting clonal contraction.

This clone is categorized as medium-sized. As yet, its antigen is unknown. The libraries were made with immunoSEQ v3. Clones were sequenced by immunoSEQ multiplex PCR, and TCRdb holds only the in-frame ones, with some missing. The repertoire includes over 6,000 clones, 55% to 75% of them detected once, and roughly a sixth sits in the top ten. There are 15 residues in the CDR3. Germline V gene sequence: CDR1 PRHDT, CDR2 FYEKMQ (reference sequence). Trimming left V 5 bases short and J 1 base short, with 14 bases between. This sample comprised tumor tissue, obtained at baseline. J is TRBJ2-5 and V is TRBV13; D is uncertain. The receptor was derived from a person aged 30 to 80 with non-small cell lung cancer. The CDR3 reads CASSQHEDGQETQYF. CDR3 DNA: TGTGCCAGCAGCCAACACGAGGACGGCCAAGAGACCCAGTACTTC.